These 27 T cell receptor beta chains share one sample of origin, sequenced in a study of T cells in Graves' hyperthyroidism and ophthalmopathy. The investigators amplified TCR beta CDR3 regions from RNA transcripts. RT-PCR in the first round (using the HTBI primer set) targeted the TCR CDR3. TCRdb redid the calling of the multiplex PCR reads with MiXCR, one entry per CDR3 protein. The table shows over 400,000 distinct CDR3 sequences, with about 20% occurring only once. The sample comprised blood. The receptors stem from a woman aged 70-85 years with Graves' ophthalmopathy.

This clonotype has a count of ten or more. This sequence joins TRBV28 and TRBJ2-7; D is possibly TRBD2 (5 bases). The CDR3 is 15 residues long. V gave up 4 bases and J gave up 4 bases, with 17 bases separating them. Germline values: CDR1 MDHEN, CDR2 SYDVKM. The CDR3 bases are TGTGCCAGCAGTTCCCCCCTACGGGATGCTTACGAGCAGTACTTC. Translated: CASSSPLRDAYEQYF.

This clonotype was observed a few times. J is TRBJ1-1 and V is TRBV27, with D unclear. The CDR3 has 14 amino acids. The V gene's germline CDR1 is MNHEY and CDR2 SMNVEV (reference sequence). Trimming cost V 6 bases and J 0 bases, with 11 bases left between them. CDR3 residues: CASSPTHLNTEAFF. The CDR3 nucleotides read TGTGCCAGCAGCCCCACCCATCTGAACACTGAAGCTTTCTTT.

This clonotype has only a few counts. The CDR3 nucleotides read TGCGCCAGCAGCTTGGGAGCTAGCGGAGTCGGATCCTACGAGCAGTACTTC. The encoded protein is CASSLGASGVGSYEQYF. V is TRBV5-1 and J is TRBJ2-7, with 7 bases lining up with TRBD2. The V and J ends lost 0 bases and 1 base, in that order; junction bases with no gene match: 10. Germline CDR1 SGHRS, CDR2 YFSETQ. The CDR3 is made up of 17 amino acids.

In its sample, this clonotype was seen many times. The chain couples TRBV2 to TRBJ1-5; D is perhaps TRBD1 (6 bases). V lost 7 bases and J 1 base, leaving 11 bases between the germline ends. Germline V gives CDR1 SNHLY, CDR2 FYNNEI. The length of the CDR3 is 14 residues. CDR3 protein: CASKGGVSNQPQHF. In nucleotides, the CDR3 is TGTGCCAGCAAAGGGGGGGTGAGCAATCAGCCCCAGCATTTT.

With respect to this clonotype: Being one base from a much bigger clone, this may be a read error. Here the CDR3 reads CASSPAGAYGHTF. The CDR3 DNA reads TGTGCCAGCAGCCCCGCCGGGGCCTATGGCCACACCTTC. This chain joins TRBV12-3 or TRBV12-4 and TRBJ1-2; TRBD1 is a possible D gene (5 bases). The CDR3 extends over 13 amino acids.

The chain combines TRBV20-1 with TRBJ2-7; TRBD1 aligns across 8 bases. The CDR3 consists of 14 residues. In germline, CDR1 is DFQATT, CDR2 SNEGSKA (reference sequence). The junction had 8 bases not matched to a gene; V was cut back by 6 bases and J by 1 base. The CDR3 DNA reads TGCAGTGCACACAACAGGGGGAGATCCTACGAGCAGTACTTC. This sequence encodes CSAHNRGRSYEQYF.

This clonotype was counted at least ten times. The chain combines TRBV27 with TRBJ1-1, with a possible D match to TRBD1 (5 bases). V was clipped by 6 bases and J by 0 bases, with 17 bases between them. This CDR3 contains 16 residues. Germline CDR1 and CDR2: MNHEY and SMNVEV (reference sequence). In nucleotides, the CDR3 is TGTGCCAGCAGCCGGAACCGACAGCCAATGAACACTGAAGCTTTCTTT. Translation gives CASSRNRQPMNTEAFF.

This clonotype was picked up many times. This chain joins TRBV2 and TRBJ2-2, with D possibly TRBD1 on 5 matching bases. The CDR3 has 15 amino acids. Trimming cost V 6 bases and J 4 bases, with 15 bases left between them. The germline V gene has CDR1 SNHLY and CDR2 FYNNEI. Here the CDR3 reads CASRAGNFITGELFF. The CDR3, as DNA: TGTGCCAGCAGGGCAGGGAATTTCATCACCGGGGAGCTGTTTTTT.

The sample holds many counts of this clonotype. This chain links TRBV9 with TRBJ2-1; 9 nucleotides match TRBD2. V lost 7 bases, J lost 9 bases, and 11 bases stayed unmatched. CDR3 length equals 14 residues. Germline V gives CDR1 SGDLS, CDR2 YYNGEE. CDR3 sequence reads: CASDGGGRVGEQFF. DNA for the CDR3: TGTGCCAGCGACGGAGGCGGGAGGGTCGGTGAGCAGTTCTTC.

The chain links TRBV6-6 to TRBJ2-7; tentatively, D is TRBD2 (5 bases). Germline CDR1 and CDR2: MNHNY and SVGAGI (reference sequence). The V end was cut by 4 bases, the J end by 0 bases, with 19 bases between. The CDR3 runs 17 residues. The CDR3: CASSSVARGLSSYEQYF. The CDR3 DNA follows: TGTGCCAGCAGTTCTGTAGCGAGAGGCCTGAGCTCCTACGAGCAGTACTTC.

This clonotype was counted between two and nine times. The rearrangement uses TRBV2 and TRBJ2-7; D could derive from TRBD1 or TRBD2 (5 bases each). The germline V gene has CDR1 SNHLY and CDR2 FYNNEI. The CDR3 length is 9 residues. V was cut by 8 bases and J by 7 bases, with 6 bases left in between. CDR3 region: CASEGEQYF. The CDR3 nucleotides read TGTGCCAGCGAGGGGGAGCAGTACTTC.

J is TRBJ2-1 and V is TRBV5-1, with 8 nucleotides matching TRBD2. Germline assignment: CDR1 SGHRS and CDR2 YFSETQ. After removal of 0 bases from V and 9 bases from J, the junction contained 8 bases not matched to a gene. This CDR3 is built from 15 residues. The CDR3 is CASSLVGLAQGEQFF. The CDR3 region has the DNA TGCGCCAGCAGCTTGGTAGGACTAGCTCAAGGTGAGCAGTTCTTC.

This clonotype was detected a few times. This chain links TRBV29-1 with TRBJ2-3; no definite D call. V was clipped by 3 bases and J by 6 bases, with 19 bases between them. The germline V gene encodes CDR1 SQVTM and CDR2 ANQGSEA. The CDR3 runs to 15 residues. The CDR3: CSVDRSARSGDTQYF. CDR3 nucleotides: TGCAGCGTTGATAGGTCTGCCCGGAGTGGGGATACGCAGTATTTT.

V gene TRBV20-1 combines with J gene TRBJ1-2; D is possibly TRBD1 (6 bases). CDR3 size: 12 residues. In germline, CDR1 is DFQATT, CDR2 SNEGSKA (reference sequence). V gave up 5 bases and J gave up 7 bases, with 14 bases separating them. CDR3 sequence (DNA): TGCAGTGCTTCCGGGACATGCTGTGGCTACACCTTC. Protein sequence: CSASGTCCGYTF.

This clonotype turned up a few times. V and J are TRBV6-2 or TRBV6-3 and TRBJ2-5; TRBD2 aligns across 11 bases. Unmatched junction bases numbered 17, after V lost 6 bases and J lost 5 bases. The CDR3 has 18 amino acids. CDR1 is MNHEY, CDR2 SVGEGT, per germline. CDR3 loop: CASRAGVAGGGPFETQYF. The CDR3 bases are TGTGCCAGCAGGGCCGGGGTAGCGGGAGGGGGGCCCTTCGAGACCCAGTACTTC.

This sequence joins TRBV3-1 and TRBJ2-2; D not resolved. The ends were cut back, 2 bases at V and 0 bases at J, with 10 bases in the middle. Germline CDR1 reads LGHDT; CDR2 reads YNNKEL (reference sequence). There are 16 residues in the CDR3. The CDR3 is CASSQPTTSNTGELFF. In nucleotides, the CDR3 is TGTGCCAGCAGCCAACCCACCACTTCGAACACCGGGGAGCTGTTTTTT.

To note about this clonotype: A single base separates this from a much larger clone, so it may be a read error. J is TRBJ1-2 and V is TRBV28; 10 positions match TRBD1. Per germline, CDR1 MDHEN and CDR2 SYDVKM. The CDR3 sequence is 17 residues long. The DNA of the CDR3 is TGTGCCAGCAGATCTGCGACAGGGGGCGAGGCCTACTATGGCCACACCTTC. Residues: CASRSATGGEAYYGHTF.

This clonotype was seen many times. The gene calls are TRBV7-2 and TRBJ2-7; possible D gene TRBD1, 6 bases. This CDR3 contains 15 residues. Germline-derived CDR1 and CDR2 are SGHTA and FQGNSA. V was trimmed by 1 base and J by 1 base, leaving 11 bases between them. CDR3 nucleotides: TGTGCCAGCAGCTTAGGGGGGCAGGGTTCCTACGAGCAGTACTTC. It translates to CASSLGGQGSYEQYF.

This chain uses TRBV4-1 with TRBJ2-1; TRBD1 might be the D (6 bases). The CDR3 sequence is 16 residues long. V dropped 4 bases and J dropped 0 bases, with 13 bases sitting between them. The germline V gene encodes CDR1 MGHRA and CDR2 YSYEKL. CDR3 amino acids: CASSLRTVNSYNEQFF. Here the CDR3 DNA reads TGCGCCAGCAGCCTAAGGACAGTAAACTCCTACAATGAGCAGTTCTTC.

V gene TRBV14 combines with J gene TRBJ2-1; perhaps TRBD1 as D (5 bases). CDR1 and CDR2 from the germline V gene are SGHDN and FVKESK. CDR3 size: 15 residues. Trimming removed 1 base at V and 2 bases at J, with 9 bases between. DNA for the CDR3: TGTGCCAGCAGCCAAGGGGGCGGACCCTACAATGAGCAGTTCTTC. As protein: CASSQGGGPYNEQFF.

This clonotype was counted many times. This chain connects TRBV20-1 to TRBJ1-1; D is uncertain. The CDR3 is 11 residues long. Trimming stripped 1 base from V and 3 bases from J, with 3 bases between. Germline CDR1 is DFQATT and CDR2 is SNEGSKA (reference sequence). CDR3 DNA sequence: TGCAGTGCTAGAGTACACACTGAAGCTTTCTTT. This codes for CSARVHTEAFF.

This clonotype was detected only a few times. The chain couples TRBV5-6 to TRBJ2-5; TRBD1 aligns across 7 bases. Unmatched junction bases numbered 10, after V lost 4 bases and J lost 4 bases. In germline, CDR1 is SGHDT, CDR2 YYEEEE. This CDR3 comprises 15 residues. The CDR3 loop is CASSMLPGQTETQYF. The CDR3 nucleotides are TGTGCCAGCAGCATGCTACCGGGACAGACAGAGACCCAGTACTTC.

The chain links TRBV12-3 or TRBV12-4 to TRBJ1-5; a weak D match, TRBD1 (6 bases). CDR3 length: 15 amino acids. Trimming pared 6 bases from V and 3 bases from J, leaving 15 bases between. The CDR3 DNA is TGTGCCAGCAGCTTGGGGGCTATCCCCAATCAGCCCCAGCATTTT. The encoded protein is CASSLGAIPNQPQHF.

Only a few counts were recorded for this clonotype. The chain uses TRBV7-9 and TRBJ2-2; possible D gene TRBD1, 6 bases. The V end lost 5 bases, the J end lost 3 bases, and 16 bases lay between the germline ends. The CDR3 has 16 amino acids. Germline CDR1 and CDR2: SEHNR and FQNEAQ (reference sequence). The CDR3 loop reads CASSLGDTRYTGELFF. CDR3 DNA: TGTGCCAGCAGCCTAGGGGACACACGATACACCGGGGAGCTGTTTTTT.

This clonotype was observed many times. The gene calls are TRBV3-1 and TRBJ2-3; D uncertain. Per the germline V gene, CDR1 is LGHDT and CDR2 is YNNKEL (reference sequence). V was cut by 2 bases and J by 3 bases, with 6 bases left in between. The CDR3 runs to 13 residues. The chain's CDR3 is CASSQMGTDTQYF. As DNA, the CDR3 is TGTGCCAGCAGCCAAATGGGAACAGATACGCAGTATTTT.

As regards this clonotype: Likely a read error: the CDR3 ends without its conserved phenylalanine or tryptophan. The CDR3 is CATSPPRTSGRDHEQYL. In nucleotides, the CDR3 is TGTGCCACCAGCCCACCCAGGACTAGCGGGAGGGACCACGAGCAGTACCTC. The V gene is TRBV15, the J gene TRBJ2-7; 15 positions match TRBD2. There are 17 residues in the CDR3. CDR1 and CDR2 (germline): LNHNV, YYDKDF (reference sequence). V was clipped by 5 bases and J by 5 bases; unmatched bases: 10.

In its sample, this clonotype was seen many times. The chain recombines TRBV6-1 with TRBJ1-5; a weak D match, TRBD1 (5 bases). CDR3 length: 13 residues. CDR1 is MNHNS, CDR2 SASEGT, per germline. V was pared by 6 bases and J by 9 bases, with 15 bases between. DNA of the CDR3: TGTGCCAGCAGCTCGGGACCCGGTGGGCCCCAGCATTTT. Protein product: CASSSGPGGPQHF.